Listed below are T cell receptor beta chains from one sample, sequenced in a study of blood T cell repertoires in COVID-19. Profiled with immunoSEQ multiplex PCR; TCRdb holds only in-frame clones, not every one. The data hold under 200,000 clones, with more than 75% observed a single time. Sequenced input: peripheral blood. Receptor source: a man aged 40-49 years with active or convalescent COVID-19. Each CDR3 is given with its conserved first and last residue. D genes are given only for firm matches. Where a row states a size, it is once, few, many or the class of an expanded clone; other rows omit it.

abundance	d_gene	v_gene	j_gene	CDR3aa	CDR3nt
.	.	TRBV19	TRBJ1-6	CASKRDRLSPLHF	TGTGCCAGTAAGCGCGACCGACTTTCACCCCTCCACTTT
large	TRBD2	TRBV24-1	TRBJ2-3	CATSDRGTSGPPDTQYF	TGTGCCACCAGTGATCGGGGGACTAGCGGCCCCCCAGATACGCAGTATTTT
.	.	TRBV11-3	TRBJ1-3	CASSQNPSAGIFGNTIYF	TGTGCCAGCAGTCAAAATCCCTCCGCAGGGATCTTTGGAAACACCATATATTTT
.	.	TRBV19	TRBJ2-1	CASSIGLAKSSYNEQFF	TGTGCCAGTAGTATAGGTCTAGCCAAGAGCTCCTACAATGAGCAGTTCTTC
.	.	TRBV28	TRBJ1-5	CASSFSDTGQPQHF	TGTGCCAGCAGTTTCTCGGACACGGGCCAGCCCCAGCATTTT
.	.	TRBV9	TRBJ1-3	CASSVVSSGNTIYF	TGTGCCAGCAGCGTAGTGAGCTCTGGAAACACCATATATTTT
.	.	TRBV29-1	TRBJ2-7	CSTGQWGEQYF	TGCAGCACAGGACAGTGGGGCGAGCAGTACTTC
.	.	TRBV28	TRBJ1-5	CASSYRRQVSNQPQHF	TGTGCCAGCAGCTACCGACGGCAGGTTAGCAATCAGCCCCAGCATTTT
.	.	TRBV7-9	TRBJ1-1	CASSSPWTYEAFF	TGTGCCAGCAGCTCGCCTTGGACATATGAAGCTTTCTTT
.	.	TRBV19	TRBJ1-2	CASSTQTIANYGYTF	TGTGCCAGTAGTACACAGACAATTGCTAACTATGGCTACACCTTC
.	.	TRBV19	TRBJ1-2	CASSIQDRHGYTF	TGTGCCAGTAGTATCCAGGACAGACATGGCTACACCTTC
.	TRBD1	TRBV28	TRBJ2-7	CASRDRVDYEQYF	TGTGCCAGCCGGGACAGGGTAGACTACGAGCAGTACTTC
.	.	TRBV11-3	TRBJ2-5	CASSLVAETQYF	TGTGCCAGCAGCTTAGTGGCAGAGACCCAGTACTTC
.	TRBD1	TRBV28	TRBJ1-1	CASSFDGGDRVVTEAFF	TGTGCCAGCAGTTTTGACGGGGGGGACAGGGTTGTGACTGAAGCTTTCTTT
.	.	TRBV5-1	TRBJ1-6	CASSFPRVDSPLHF	TGCGCCAGCAGCTTTCCCAGGGTGGATTCACCCCTCCACTTT
.	TRBD1	TRBV14	TRBJ2-7	CASSSGTGPDEQYF	TGTGCCAGCAGCTCCGGGACAGGCCCAGACGAGCAGTACTTC
.	TRBD1	TRBV28	TRBJ2-7	CASSLPKGQHYEQYF	TGTGCCAGCAGTTTACCCAAGGGACAGCACTACGAGCAGTACTTC
.	.	TRBV4-2	TRBJ2-4	CASSQDLGLGKNIQYF	TGTGCCAGCAGCCAAGATCTCGGGTTGGGCAAAAACATTCAGTACTTC
.	.	TRBV25-1	TRBJ1-2	CATKGGIGYGYTF	TGTGCCACCAAGGGGGGGATCGGGTATGGCTACACCTTC
.	.	TRBV14	TRBJ2-3	CASSRTRASTDTQYF	TGTGCCAGCAGCAGGACACGGGCTAGCACAGATACGCAGTATTTT
.	.	TRBV2	TRBJ1-1	CASRQEGEAFF	TGTGCCAGCAGACAGGAGGGGGAAGCTTTCTTT
.	TRBD1	TRBV12-5	TRBJ2-5	CASGRTGTLQETQYF	TGTGCTAGTGGTCGGACAGGTACTTTGCAAGAGACCCAGTACTTC
.	.	TRBV3-1/TRBV3-2	TRBJ2-3	CASSQDPGLAYTDTQYF	TGTGCCAGCAGCCAAGACCCGGGGCTAGCGTACACAGATACGCAGTATTTT
.	.	TRBV4-2	TRBJ1-1	CASSQIPTMNTEAFF	TGTGCCAGCAGCCAAATTCCGACTATGAACACTGAAGCTTTCTTT
.	TRBD1	TRBV7-2	TRBJ2-7	CASSGTGDEQYF	TGTGCCAGCAGCGGGACAGGTGATGAGCAGTACTTC
.	.	TRBV19	TRBJ1-1	CASSIGRQTEAFF	TGTGCCAGTAGTATTGGACGACAGACAGAAGCTTTCTTT
.	.	TRBV6-5	TRBJ2-7	CASSTSSPYEQYF	TGTGCCAGCAGCACTAGCTCACCCTACGAGCAGTACTTC
.	.	TRBV29-1	TRBJ1-1	CGAGRRGTEAFF	TGCGGAGCGGGGAGGCGGGGCACTGAAGCTTTCTTT
.	TRBD2	TRBV23-1	TRBJ2-5	CASSQLAGQETQYF	TGCGCCAGCAGTCAACTAGCGGGACAAGAGACCCAGTACTTC
.	.	TRBV7-7	TRBJ1-3	CASSASLNEGNTIYF	TGTGCTAGCAGCGCCTCCTTGAACGAGGGAAACACCATATATTTT
.	TRBD1	TRBV3-1/TRBV3-2	TRBJ1-4	CASSQEFPGTGNEKLFF	TGTGCCAGCAGCCAAGAATTCCCCGGGACAGGGAATGAAAAACTGTTTTTT
.	.	TRBV7-9	TRBJ1-6	CASSLGMVAGSPLHF	TGTGCCAGCAGCTTAGGGATGGTCGCAGGCTCACCCCTCCACTTT
.	.	TRBV6-6	TRBJ1-1	CASSPVGGTEAFF	TGTGCCAGCAGCCCGGTGGGGGGAACTGAAGCTTTCTTT
.	TRBD1	TRBV10-2	TRBJ1-1	CASSEMLGTGTAEAFF	TGCGCCAGCAGTGAAATGTTGGGGACAGGTACCGCTGAAGCTTTCTTT
.	.	TRBV7-8	TRBJ1-2	CASSFVLKPGTPVNYGYTF	TGTGCCAGCAGCTTTGTGTTGAAGCCCGGGACACCAGTAAACTATGGCTACACCTTC
.	.	TRBV5-1	TRBJ2-1	CASRSTGPYNEQFF	TGCGCCAGCAGATCAACAGGGCCCTACAATGAGCAGTTCTTC
.	.	TRBV6-1	TRBJ2-3	CASSEGRGTDTQYF	TGTGCCAGCAGTGAGGGCAGGGGCACAGATACGCAGTATTTT
.	TRBD2	TRBV7-3	TRBJ2-5	CASGAGNQETQYF	TGTGCCAGCGGAGCGGGGAACCAAGAGACCCAGTACTTC
.	.	TRBV9	TRBJ1-2	CARPRMTGSNGYTF	TGTGCCAGACCAAGAATGACAGGCTCGAATGGCTACACCTTC
.	.	TRBV15	TRBJ2-2	CATSRDRQQANTGELFF	TGTGCCACCAGCAGAGATAGACAGCAAGCGAACACCGGGGAGCTGTTTTTT
.	.	TRBV27	TRBJ2-1	CASSLSGTRNEQFF	TGTGCCAGCAGTTTATCGGGGACTCGCAATGAGCAGTTCTTC